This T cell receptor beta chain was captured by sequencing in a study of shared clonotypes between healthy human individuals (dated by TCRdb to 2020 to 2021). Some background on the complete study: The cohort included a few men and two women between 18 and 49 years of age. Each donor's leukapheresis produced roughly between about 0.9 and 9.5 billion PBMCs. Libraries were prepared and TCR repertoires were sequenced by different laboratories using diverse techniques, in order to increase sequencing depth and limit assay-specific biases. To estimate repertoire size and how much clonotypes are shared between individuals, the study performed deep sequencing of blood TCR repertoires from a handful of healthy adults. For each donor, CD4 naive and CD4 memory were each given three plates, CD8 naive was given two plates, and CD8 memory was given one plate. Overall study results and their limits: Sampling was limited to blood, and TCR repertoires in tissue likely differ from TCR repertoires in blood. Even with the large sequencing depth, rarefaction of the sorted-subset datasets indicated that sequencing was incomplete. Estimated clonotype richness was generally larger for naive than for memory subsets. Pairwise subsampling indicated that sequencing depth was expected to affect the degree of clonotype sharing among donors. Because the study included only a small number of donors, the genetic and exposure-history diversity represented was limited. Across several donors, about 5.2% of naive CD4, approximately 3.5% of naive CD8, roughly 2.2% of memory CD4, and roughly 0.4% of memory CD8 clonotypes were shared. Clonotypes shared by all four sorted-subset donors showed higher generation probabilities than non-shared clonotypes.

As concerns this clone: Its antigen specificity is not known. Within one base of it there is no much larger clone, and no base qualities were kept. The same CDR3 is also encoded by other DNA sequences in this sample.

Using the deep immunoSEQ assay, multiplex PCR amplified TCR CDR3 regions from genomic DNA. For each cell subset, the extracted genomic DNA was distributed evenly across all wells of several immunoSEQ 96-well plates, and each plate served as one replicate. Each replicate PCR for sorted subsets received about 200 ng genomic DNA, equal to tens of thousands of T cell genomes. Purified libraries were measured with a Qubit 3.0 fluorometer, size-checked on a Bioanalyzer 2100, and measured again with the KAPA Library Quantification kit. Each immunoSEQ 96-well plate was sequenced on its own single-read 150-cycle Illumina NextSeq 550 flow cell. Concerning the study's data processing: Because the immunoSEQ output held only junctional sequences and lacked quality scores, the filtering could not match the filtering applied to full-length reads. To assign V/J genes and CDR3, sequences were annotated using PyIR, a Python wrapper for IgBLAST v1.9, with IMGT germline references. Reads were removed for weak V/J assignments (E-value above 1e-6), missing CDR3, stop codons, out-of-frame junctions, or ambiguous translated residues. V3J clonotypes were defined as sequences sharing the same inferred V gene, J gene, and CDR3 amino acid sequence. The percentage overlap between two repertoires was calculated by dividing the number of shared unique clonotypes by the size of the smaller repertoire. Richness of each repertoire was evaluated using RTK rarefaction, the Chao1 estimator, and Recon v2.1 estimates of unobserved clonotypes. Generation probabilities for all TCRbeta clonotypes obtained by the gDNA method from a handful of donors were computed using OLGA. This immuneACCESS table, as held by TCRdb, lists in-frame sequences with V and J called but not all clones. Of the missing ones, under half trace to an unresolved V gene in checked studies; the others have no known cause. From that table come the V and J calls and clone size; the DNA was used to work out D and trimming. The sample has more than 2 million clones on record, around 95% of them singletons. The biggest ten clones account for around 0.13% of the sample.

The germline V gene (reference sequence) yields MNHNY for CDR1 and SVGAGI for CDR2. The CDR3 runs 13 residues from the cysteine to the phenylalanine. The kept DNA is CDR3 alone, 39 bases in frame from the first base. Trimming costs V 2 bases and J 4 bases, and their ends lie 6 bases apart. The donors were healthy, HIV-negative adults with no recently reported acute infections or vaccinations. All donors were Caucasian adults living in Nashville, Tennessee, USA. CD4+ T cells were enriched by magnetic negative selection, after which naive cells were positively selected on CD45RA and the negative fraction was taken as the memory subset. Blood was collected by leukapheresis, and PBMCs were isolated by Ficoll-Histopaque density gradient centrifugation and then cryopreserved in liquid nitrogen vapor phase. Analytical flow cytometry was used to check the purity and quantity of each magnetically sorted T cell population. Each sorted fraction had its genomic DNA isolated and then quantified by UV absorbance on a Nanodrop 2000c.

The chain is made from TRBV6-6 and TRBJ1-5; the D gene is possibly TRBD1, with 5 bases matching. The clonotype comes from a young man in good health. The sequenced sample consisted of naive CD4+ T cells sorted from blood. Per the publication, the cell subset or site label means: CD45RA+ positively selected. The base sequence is TGTGCCAGCAGTTACGGGGGAAATCAGCCCCAGCATTTT. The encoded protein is CASSYGGNQPQHF.